This entry lists 30 T cell receptor beta chains sequenced from one sample in a study of cytomegalovirus exposure and HLA in healthy donors. This PCR relied on a set of 60 Vbeta primers and 13 Jbeta primers. Sequenced by immunoSEQ multiplex PCR; TCRdb stores in-frame clones only, minus some. The data show over 150,000 clones, around three quarters seen once. Material: PBMCs. Source of these receptors: a woman in her fifties or sixties in good health and CMV-seropositive.

The chain carries TRBV28 and TRBJ1-5, with D perhaps matching TRBD1 (5 bases). Per the germline V gene, CDR1 is MDHEN and CDR2 is SYDVKM. The V and J ends lost 11 bases and 1 base respectively, with 12 bases between them. The length of the CDR3 is 13 residues. The CDR3 bases are TGTGCCCATGGGCGGGGGAGCAATCAGCCCCAGCATTTT. Its protein product is CAHGRGSNQPQHF.

V usage is TRBV27 and J usage is TRBJ2-1; 10 nucleotides align to TRBD1. This CDR3 is built from 16 residues. J gave up 10 bases and V 10 bases, and 19 bases lay outside the gene matches. Germline V lookup: CDR1 MNHEY, CDR2 SMNVEV (reference sequence). CDR3 sequence: CATRGTGEAWGNEQFF. CDR3 coding DNA: TGTGCCACTCGGGGGACAGGGGAGGCTTGGGGCAACGAGCAGTTCTTC.

This chain joins TRBV4-2 and TRBJ2-1; TRBD1 matches 11 bases. The ends lost 4 bases at V and 5 bases at J; junction bases unmatched: 1. This CDR3 is 14 amino acids long. Germline CDR1 and CDR2: LGHNA and YNFKEQ. The CDR3 reads CASSPGQGDNEQFF. The CDR3 nucleotides read TGTGCCAGCAGCCCGGGACAGGGGGACAATGAGCAGTTCTTC.

The chain recombines TRBV30 with TRBJ2-7; tentative D call: TRBD2 (5 bases). V lost 1 base, J lost 9 bases, and 13 bases lay in between. Germline-derived CDR1 and CDR2 are GTSNPN and SVGIG (reference sequence). The CDR3 length is 12 residues. This chain's CDR3 is CAWSERAGGQYF. The CDR3 DNA is TGTGCCTGGAGTGAAAGGGCGGGCGGGCAGTACTTC.

The chain links TRBV6-5 to TRBJ2-2; perhaps TRBD1 as D (5 bases). V was cut by 0 bases and J by 8 bases, with 13 bases left in between. The CDR3 contains 15 residues. Germline CDR1 and CDR2: MNHEY and SVGAGI. CDR3 residues: CASSYSPTGAGELFF. The CDR3 DNA reads as TGTGCCAGCAGTTACTCTCCCACAGGTGCAGGGGAGCTGTTTTTT.

The V call is TRBV6-5, the J call TRBJ1-3; perhaps TRBD1 as D (6 bases). V lost 5 bases, J lost 4 bases, and 12 bases lay in between. This CDR3 comprises 14 residues. Germline-derived CDR1 and CDR2 are MNHEY and SVGAGI. The CDR3 DNA reads TGTGCCAGCAGTCCCACAGGGTCCGGAAACACCATATATTTT. This sequence encodes CASSPTGSGNTIYF.

This rearrangement joins TRBV7-9 to TRBJ2-3; 7 nucleotides match TRBD2. The CDR3 extends over 12 amino acids. V lost 11 bases to trimming and J lost 8 bases; unmatched junction nucleotides: 10. Germline-derived CDR1 and CDR2 are SEHNR and FQNEAQ (reference sequence). The CDR3 DNA reads TGTGCCGGGGAGGGTTTCGTCGGTACGCAGTATTTT. It codes for CAGEGFVGTQYF.

CDR3 DNA sequence: TGTGCCAGCAGTTTATCGATTCCAGCTGAAGCTTTCTTT. Translated: CASSLSIPAEAFF. The chain links TRBV27 to TRBJ1-1; D is undetermined. The germline V gene encodes CDR1 MNHEY and CDR2 SMNVEV (reference sequence). The germline V and J ends were trimmed by 0 bases and 6 bases, with 8 bases remaining between them. The CDR3 totals 13 residues.

CDR3 loop: CASSAGQLIGNTIYF. In DNA form, the CDR3 reads TGTGCCAGCTCAGCCGGACAGCTCATTGGAAACACCATATATTTT. The chain links TRBV18 to TRBJ1-3; D may be TRBD1 (6 bases). The germline V and J ends were trimmed by 5 bases and 3 bases, with 14 bases remaining between them. CDR1 is KGHSH, CDR2 LQKENI, per germline. There are 15 residues in the CDR3.

The chain couples TRBV7-6 to TRBJ2-2, with D perhaps TRBD2 (6 bases). CDR1 and CDR2 from the germline V gene are SGHVS and FNYEAQ. Trimming took off 7 bases at V and 1 base at J, with 19 bases between the two ends. This CDR3 contains 17 residues. CDR3 DNA: TGTGCCAGCACCCTCTTACCGGGACTGGAGAACACCGGGGAGCTGTTTTTT. Its translation: CASTLLPGLENTGELFF.

CDR3 residues: CASSAWTGTNTEAFF. Written as DNA, the CDR3 is TGTGCCAGTAGTGCATGGACAGGAACGAACACTGAAGCTTTCTTT. The rearrangement uses TRBV19 and TRBJ1-1; 7 bases are shared with TRBD1. The germline gives CDR1 LNHDA, CDR2 SQIVND (reference sequence). This CDR3 has 15 residues. V shed 5 bases, J shed 1 base, and the junction held 7 bases outside the gene matches.

The V call is TRBV4-2, the J call TRBJ1-4, with 7 bases matching TRBD1. Germline V CDR1 and CDR2: LGHNA, YNFKEQ. With 4 bases clipped from V and 0 bases from J, the junction kept 8 bases outside the gene matches. CDR3 size: 17 residues. The CDR3 coding sequence is TGTGCCAGCAGCCGCCACGGACAGGCCTCAACTAATGAAAAACTGTTTTTT. Translation: CASSRHGQASTNEKLFF.

This chain joins TRBV15 and TRBJ1-6, with D possibly being TRBD1 (6 bases). From germline, CDR1 is LNHNV and CDR2 YYDKDF (reference sequence). The CDR3 has 14 amino acids. Trimming shortened V by 1 base and J by 8 bases, and 9 bases separated the two germline ends. As DNA, the CDR3 is TGTGCCACCAGCAGAGGACAGGACTATTCACCCCTCCACTTT. It codes for CATSRGQDYSPLHF. The full variable domain, in which reference TRBV15 and TRBJ1-6 provide the parts outside the CDR3, is DAMVIQNPRYQVTQFGKPVTLSCSQTLNHNVMYWYQQKSSQAPKLLFHYYDKDFNNEADTPDNFQSRRPNTSFCFLDIRSPGLGDTAMYLCATSRGQDYSPLHFGNGTRLTVT.

This chain links TRBV2 with TRBJ2-3, with D maybe TRBD2 (6 bases). V was cut by 6 bases and J by 1 base, with 11 bases left in between. CDR1 and CDR2 from the germline V gene are SNHLY and FYNNEI. The CDR3 is made up of 14 amino acids. The CDR3 protein is CASRIAARTDTQYF. CDR3 DNA sequence: TGTGCCAGCAGAATAGCGGCTCGCACAGATACGCAGTATTTT.

Only a few counts were recorded for this clone. The chain carries TRBV28 and TRBJ1-2; D is unresolved. The CDR3 extends over 12 amino acids. Germline values: CDR1 MDHEN, CDR2 SYDVKM. With 5 bases removed from V and 5 bases from J, the gap between germline ends came to 9 bases. The CDR3 sequence: CASSEEAYGYTF. The CDR3 DNA reads as TGTGCCAGCAGTGAGGAAGCTTATGGCTACACCTTC.

The J gene is TRBJ1-1, the V gene TRBV19; D is uncertain. V dropped 5 bases and J dropped 7 bases, with 17 bases sitting between them. The V gene's germline CDR1 is LNHDA and CDR2 SQIVND (reference sequence). The CDR3 contains 14 residues. Here the CDR3 DNA reads TGTGCCAGTAGTTATCGGGAACAACCTGGTGAAGCTTTCTTT. Protein product: CASSYREQPGEAFF.

The genes are TRBV10-3 and TRBJ2-7; D perhaps matches TRBD1 (5 bases). In germline, CDR1 is ENHRY, CDR2 SYGVKD. This CDR3 has 15 amino acids. The V end lost 0 bases, the J end lost 0 bases, and 9 bases lay between the germline ends. The CDR3 bases are TGTGCCATCAGTGAGTCGCAGGGCGGCTCCTACGAGCAGTACTTC. Protein: CAISESQGGSYEQYF.

This clone was recorded once. The chain uses TRBV2 and TRBJ1-4, with D possibly TRBD1 on 5 matching bases. Between the trimmed V and J ends, which lost 7 bases and 8 bases, there was a span of 8 bases. This CDR3 has 11 amino acids. In germline, CDR1 is SNHLY, CDR2 FYNNEI. The CDR3 loop is CASIREEKLFF. The CDR3 DNA reads TGTGCCAGCATCAGGGAAGAAAAACTGTTTTTT.

The chain joins TRBV7-2 to TRBJ1-5; TRBD1 matches 9 bases. J gave up 0 bases and V 1 base, and 4 bases lay outside the gene matches. Germline CDR1 is SGHTA and CDR2 is FQGNSA. The CDR3 consists of 17 residues. CDR3 protein: CASSLGDRADSNQPQHF. CDR3 nucleotides: TGTGCCAGCAGCTTAGGGGACAGGGCGGATAGCAATCAGCCCCAGCATTTT. The full variable domain, its missing parts supplied by reference TRBV7-2 and TRBJ1-5, is GAGVSQSPSNKVTEKGKDVELRCDPISGHTALYWYRQSLGQGLEFLIYFQGNSAPDKSGLPSDRFSAERTGGSVSTLTIQRTQQEDSAVYLCASSLGDRADSNQPQHFGDGTRLSIL.

The chain recombines TRBV4-1 with TRBJ1-1; 8 bases map to TRBD1. V shed 2 bases and J 1 base; nucleotides not matched to a gene: 6. CDR1 is MGHRA and CDR2 is YSYEKL in the germline V gene. The CDR3 extends over 16 amino acids. The CDR3, as DNA: TGCGCCAGCAGCCAACCAACGACAGGGGCGAACACTGAAGCTTTCTTT. The encoded protein is CASSQPTTGANTEAFF.

This clone was counted between two and nine times. CDR3 in amino acids: CASSSQGATSTEAFF. CDR3 sequence (DNA): TGTGCCAGCAGCTCACAGGGAGCGACATCTACTGAAGCTTTCTTT. The genes are TRBV7-2 and TRBJ1-1; D is possibly TRBD1 (6 bases). The CDR3 runs to 15 residues. Germline CDR1 and CDR2: SGHTA and FQGNSA. V shed 4 bases and J shed 5 bases, with 17 bases lying between them.

In DNA form, the CDR3 reads TGCGCCAGCAGCCAAGTTTACAGGGAAAATTCACCCCTCCACTTT. This translates into CASSQVYRENSPLHF. The V and J genes are TRBV4-3 and TRBJ1-6; D perhaps matches TRBD1 (6 bases). Germline assignment: CDR1 LGHNA and CDR2 YSLEER. The V gene lost 1 base and the J gene lost 7 bases, with 11 bases spanning the gap. The CDR3 has 15 residues.

This clone occurred once. The chain couples TRBV7-9 to TRBJ2-1; tentative D call: TRBD2 (7 bases). Germline-derived CDR1 and CDR2 are SEHNR and FQNEAQ (reference sequence). The CDR3 covers 17 residues. Trimming shortened V by 0 bases and J by 3 bases, and 15 bases separated the two germline ends. Here the CDR3 DNA reads TGTGCCAGCAGCTTAGCTCCAGGGGAGGGAAACTACAATGAGCAGTTCTTC. Translation: CASSLAPGEGNYNEQFF.

The chain carries TRBV28 and TRBJ1-4, with D maybe TRBD1 (6 bases). The V gene's germline CDR1 is MDHEN and CDR2 SYDVKM. V was pared by 6 bases and J by 10 bases, with 30 bases between. The CDR3 has 18 amino acids. CDR3 coding DNA: TGTGCCAGCAGCTCTACACAATCTACCGGGACAACTGGGGGAAAACTGTTTTTT. It is translated as CASSSTQSTGTTGGKLFF.

V gene TRBV27 combines with J gene TRBJ1-2, with D possibly matching TRBD1 (6 bases). V dropped 8 bases and J dropped 1 base, with 17 bases sitting between them. This CDR3 is 15 amino acids long. The V gene's germline CDR1 is MNHEY and CDR2 SMNVEV (reference sequence). DNA of the CDR3: TGTGCCAGCCTAGCTCGGAGGGGGGGTAACTATGGCTACACCTTC. This encodes CASLARRGGNYGYTF.

The chain links TRBV19 to TRBJ2-6; D is uncertain. The germline gives CDR1 LNHDA, CDR2 SQIVND (reference sequence). Trimming pared 6 bases from V and 1 base from J, leaving 4 bases between. The CDR3 runs to 13 residues. The CDR3 DNA reads as TGTGCCAGTAGCAAATCTGGGGCCAACGTCCTGACTTTC. It yields the protein CASSKSGANVLTF.

The rearrangement uses TRBV19 and TRBJ1-2, with TRBD1 matching over 7 bases. The germline CDR1 and CDR2 sequences are LNHDA and SQIVND (reference sequence). With 6 bases clipped from V and 3 bases from J, the junction kept 7 bases outside the gene matches. This CDR3 comprises 14 residues. CDR3 in DNA: TGTGCCAGTAGAAGGGGAACAGGGGACTATGGCTACACCTTC. This codes for CASRRGTGDYGYTF.

The V and J genes are TRBV13 and TRBJ2-7; D may be TRBD1 (6 bases). The germline V gene encodes CDR1 PRHDT and CDR2 FYEKMQ (reference sequence). CDR3 size: 13 residues. Trimming removed 2 bases at V and 6 bases at J, with 11 bases between. CDR3 loop: CASSLQGPSEQYF. Written as DNA, the CDR3 is TGTGCCAGCAGCTTACAGGGGCCGAGCGAGCAGTACTTC.

V and J are TRBV9 and TRBJ2-1; a possible D gene is TRBD2 (5 bases). Trimming pared 0 bases from V and 3 bases from J, leaving 7 bases between. The CDR3 contains 14 residues. The germline gives CDR1 SGDLS, CDR2 YYNGEE. CDR3 sequence reads: CASSVGGIYNEQFF. CDR3 DNA: TGTGCCAGCAGCGTAGGAGGGATCTACAATGAGCAGTTCTTC.

This chain joins TRBV7-2 and TRBJ1-1; tentatively, D is TRBD1 (6 bases). This CDR3 contains 14 residues. The germline gives CDR1 SGHTA, CDR2 FQGNSA. V was shortened by 4 bases and J by 4 bases, with 13 bases between the two germline ends. The CDR3: CASSSIDRPTEAFF. The DNA for the CDR3 is TGTGCCAGCAGCTCCATCGACAGGCCCACTGAAGCTTTCTTT.